These 24 T cell receptor beta chains were all obtained from the same sample, sequenced in a study of blood T cells in healthy people across ages. It was with a sample-barcoded 5' primer and a J-beta primer mix that a second PCR of about 6 to 12 cycles was run. TCRdb reprocessed the 5' RACE reads with MiXCR, giving one entry per CDR3 protein. The sample lists over 1.5 million distinct CDR3 sequences, around 48% seen once, with 2.1% in the top ten. The sequenced material came from blood. Receptors were obtained from a middle-aged woman in good health.

This clonotype showed up just a few times. This chain links TRBV7-2 with TRBJ2-1; D call uncertain. The germline gives CDR1 SGHTA, CDR2 FQGNSA. The CDR3 covers 11 residues. V was pared by 5 bases and J by 9 bases, with 8 bases between. CDR3 protein: CASSRVSEQFF. The DNA for the CDR3 is TGTGCCAGCAGCAGGGTGAGTGAGCAGTTCTTC.

At least ten counts were recorded for this clonotype. CDR3 residues: CASSSAHLAGGLYNEQFF. CDR3 coding DNA: TGTGCCAGCAGCTCAGCCCATTTAGCGGGGGGGTTGTACAATGAGCAGTTCTTC. J is TRBJ2-1 and V is TRBV7-2; 11 positions match TRBD2. The CDR3 totals 18 residues. J lost 4 bases, V lost 4 bases, and 12 bases had no gene match. Germline V gene sequence: CDR1 SGHTA, CDR2 FQGNSA.

This clonotype was found a few times. CDR3 amino acids: CASSQDEGGEGNEQFF. The DNA for the CDR3 is TGCGCCAGCAGCCAAGATGAGGGGGGGGAGGGGAATGAGCAGTTCTTC. V is TRBV4-3 and J is TRBJ2-1, with D tentatively TRBD2 (7 bases). CDR1 and CDR2 (germline): LGHNA, YSLEER. V was pared by 0 bases and J by 7 bases, with 16 bases between. CDR3 length: 16 amino acids.

In nucleotides, the CDR3 is TGTGCCAGCAGGCGCATAGACAGTAACTCCTACGAGCAGTACTTC. It translates to CASRRIDSNSYEQYF. The chain couples TRBV7-6 to TRBJ2-7, with D tentatively TRBD1 (5 bases). The ends were cut back, 6 bases at V and 0 bases at J, with 15 bases in the middle. The V gene's germline CDR1 is SGHVS and CDR2 FNYEAQ. This CDR3 has 15 amino acids.

The chain has TRBV20-1 and TRBJ2-1, with 7 bases aligning to TRBD2. V shed 0 bases, J shed 7 bases, and the junction held 9 bases outside the gene matches. Per the germline V gene, CDR1 is DFQATT and CDR2 is SNEGSKA (reference sequence). This CDR3 spans 15 amino acids. Here the CDR3 reads CSARDSGAGMNEQFF. In DNA form, the CDR3 reads TGCAGTGCTAGAGATAGTGGAGCGGGGATGAATGAGCAGTTCTTC.

This rearrangement joins TRBV20-1 to TRBJ2-7; 9 bases fit TRBD1. The CDR3 is 15 amino acids. Unmatched junction bases numbered 9, after V lost 4 bases and J lost 2 bases. CDR1 is DFQATT, CDR2 SNEGSKA, per germline (reference sequence). CDR3 sequence: CSANQGTGLPYEQYF. The DNA for the CDR3 is TGCAGTGCTAATCAGGGGACAGGGTTACCCTACGAGCAGTACTTC.

This clonotype was counted only a few times. DNA for the CDR3: TGTGCCAGCAGCTTAGAGGGACAGCTCCAAGAGACCCAGTACTTC. The encoded protein is CASSLEGQLQETQYF. The chain uses TRBV7-2 and TRBJ2-5, with 7 positions matching TRBD1. The germline V gene has CDR1 SGHTA and CDR2 FQGNSA. V lost 1 base and J lost 1; bases outside the gene matches: 3. CDR3 length: 15 amino acids.

V and J are TRBV6-2 or TRBV6-3 and TRBJ2-1, with 11 bases fitting TRBD1. Per the germline V gene, CDR1 is MNHEY and CDR2 is SVGEGT. The CDR3 contains 15 residues. V gave up 4 bases and J gave up 8 bases; unmatched junction bases: 7. The CDR3 reads CASSWPGQGVHEQFF. CDR3 in DNA: TGTGCCAGCAGTTGGCCGGGACAGGGGGTCCATGAGCAGTTCTTC.

The gene calls are TRBV6-2 or TRBV6-3 and TRBJ2-1, with D perhaps TRBD1 (6 bases). The CDR3 sequence is 16 residues long. With 5 bases removed from V and 10 bases from J, the gap between germline ends came to 24 bases. Germline-derived CDR1 and CDR2 are MNHEY and SVGEGT. The CDR3 sequence: CASSPAGTRKGSEQFF. The CDR3 DNA is TGTGCCAGCAGTCCTGCCGGGACACGGAAAGGCTCAGAGCAGTTCTTC.

This clonotype was seen more than once but under ten times. The V call is TRBV6-6, the J call TRBJ2-3; D gene ambiguous. The CDR3 sequence is 14 residues long. The germline V gene has CDR1 MNHNY and CDR2 SVGAGI (reference sequence). The V end was cut by 4 bases, the J end by 0 bases, with 8 bases between. This CDR3 reads CASSWRSSTDTQYF. DNA of the CDR3: TGTGCCAGCAGTTGGAGATCTAGCACAGATACGCAGTATTTT.

V is TRBV18 and J is TRBJ1-1; D is perhaps TRBD1 (6 bases). CDR3 size: 16 residues. The germline V gene has CDR1 KGHSH and CDR2 LQKENI. Trimming removed 5 bases at V and 4 bases at J, with 20 bases between. CDR3 coding DNA: TGTGCCAGCTCATCAGGGCAGCTCGGGGGCAGCACTGAAGCTTTCTTT. Translating gives CASSSGQLGGSTEAFF.

J is TRBJ2-1 and V is TRBV7-8, with D uncertain. V lost 3 bases to trimming and J lost 7 bases, with 16 bases between them. CDR3 length equals 15 residues. Germline V gene lookup returns CDR1 SGHVS and CDR2 FQNEAQ. CDR3: CASSFTVGPINEQFF. The CDR3 DNA sequence: TGTGCCAGCAGCTTTACAGTCGGTCCGATAAATGAGCAGTTCTTC.

V gene TRBV7-3 combines with J gene TRBJ2-3; D may be TRBD1 or TRBD2 (5 bases each). Germline loops: CDR1 SGHTA, CDR2 FQGTGA. This CDR3 is built from 17 residues. V gave up 0 bases and J gave up 3 bases, with 16 bases separating them. CDR3 in amino acids: CASSLTPGLAGTDTQYF. The DNA of the CDR3 is TGTGCCAGCAGCTTAACCCCAGGGCTAGCTGGGACAGATACGCAGTATTTT.

The rearrangement links TRBV7-3 to TRBJ2-1; D possibly matches TRBD1 or TRBD2 (6 bases each). CDR1 and CDR2 from the germline V gene are SGHTA and FQGTGA. V was shortened by 5 bases and J by 2 bases, with 13 bases between the two germline ends. This CDR3 comprises 15 residues. CDR3 region: CASSRERGAYNEQFF. CDR3 DNA: TGTGCCAGCAGCCGAGAGAGGGGGGCCTACAATGAGCAGTTCTTC.

A few counts support this clonotype. This chain connects TRBV10-3 to TRBJ1-1; TRBD1 matches 7 bases. V dropped 6 bases and J dropped 7; count of bases not matched to a gene: 8. The CDR3 is made up of 13 amino acids. In germline, CDR1 is ENHRY, CDR2 SYGVKD. CDR3 in amino acids: CAIRPGQQNEAFF. The CDR3 coding sequence is TGTGCCATCAGACCGGGACAGCAAAATGAAGCTTTCTTT.

V and J are TRBV7-2 and TRBJ2-7; no clear D gene. Germline-derived CDR1 and CDR2 are SGHTA and FQGNSA. With 1 base removed from V and 4 bases from J, the gap between germline ends came to 17 bases. The CDR3 has 16 amino acids. This CDR3 is CASSLGLRVETYEQYF. CDR3 sequence (DNA): TGTGCCAGCAGCTTAGGGCTTAGAGTCGAAACTTACGAGCAGTACTTC. The full variable domain, with the rest looked up from reference TRBV7-2 and TRBJ2-7, is GAGVSQSPSNKVTEKGKDVELRCDPISGHTALYWYRQSLGQGLEFLIYFQGNSAPDKSGLPSDRFSAERTGGSVSTLTIQRTQQEDSAVYLCASSLGLRVETYEQYFGPGTRLTVT.

J is TRBJ1-2 and V is TRBV20-1, with D possibly TRBD1 on 5 matching bases. The germline V and J ends were trimmed by 0 bases and 7 bases, with 18 bases remaining between them. The CDR3 totals 15 residues. Germline CDR1 DFQATT, CDR2 SNEGSKA (reference sequence). Here the CDR3 reads CSARDAQGATSGYTF. Here the CDR3 DNA reads TGCAGTGCTAGAGATGCCCAGGGAGCAACTAGTGGCTACACCTTC.

The rearrangement links TRBV29-1 to TRBJ1-1; D is perhaps TRBD1 (5 bases). Germline CDR1 is SQVTM and CDR2 is ANQGSEA. V lost 4 bases and J lost 3, with 9 bases in between. This CDR3 has 12 residues. In DNA, the CDR3 is TGCAGCGTTGTGGCAGGGCACACTGAAGCTTTCTTT. Amino acids: CSVVAGHTEAFF.

The chain joins TRBV7-2 to TRBJ1-1; no definite D call. CDR1 SGHTA and CDR2 FQGNSA come from the germline V gene. The CDR3 contains 13 residues. The V and J ends lost 6 bases and 4 bases respectively, with 12 bases between them. The CDR3 DNA follows: TGTGCCAGCAGTAAAGGGCAGCGCACTGAAGCTTTCTTT. Its protein product is CASSKGQRTEAFF.

This rearrangement joins TRBV4-3 to TRBJ2-6; the D is unclear. V was shortened by 1 base and J by 2 bases, with 9 bases between the two germline ends. The germline V gene has CDR1 LGHNA and CDR2 YSLEER. The CDR3 totals 16 residues. CDR3 DNA: TGCGCCAGCAGCCAAGTCAGCAGCGCTGGGGCCAACGTCCTGACTTTC. Amino acid sequence: CASSQVSSAGANVLTF.

The chain carries TRBV6-9 and TRBJ2-6; TRBD2 might be the D (7 bases). Looked up from germline, CDR1 is MNHGY and CDR2 is SVAAGI. The CDR3 covers 18 residues. V shed 0 bases and J shed 4 bases, with 16 bases lying between them. The CDR3 loop reads CASSYSEGGGSGANVLTF. CDR3 sequence (DNA): TGTGCCAGCAGTTATTCAGAAGGGGGGGGATCAGGGGCCAACGTCCTGACTTTC.

The chain employs TRBV21-1 and TRBJ2-7; TRBD1 is the table's D call, not checked against the DNA. TRBV21-1 is marked as a pseudogene. The CDR3 consists of 13 residues. The CDR3 here is CASSKGQNYEQYF. The CDR3 bases are TGTGCCAGCAGCAAGGGACAGAACTACGAGCAGTACTTC.

Only a few counts were recorded for this clonotype. The V and J genes are TRBV7-9 and TRBJ2-3, with 13 bases lining up with TRBD2. V was pared by 5 bases and J by 4 bases, with 12 bases of the junction left unmatched. The germline V gene has CDR1 SEHNR and CDR2 FQNEAQ (reference sequence). The CDR3 spans 18 residues. The CDR3 spells CASSGMPGTSGAPDTQYF. The DNA for the CDR3 is TGTGCCAGCAGCGGAATGCCCGGGACTAGCGGGGCCCCAGATACGCAGTATTTT.

The V call is TRBV20-1, the J call TRBJ1-2; TRBD1 might be the D (6 bases). This CDR3 spans 14 amino acids. V was trimmed by 3 bases and J by 6 bases, leaving 17 bases between them. CDR1 and CDR2 (germline): DFQATT, SNEGSKA (reference sequence). CDR3: CSARTIAGGHGYTF. The CDR3 coding sequence is TGCAGTGCTAGGACTATAGCGGGGGGGCATGGCTACACCTTC.